This T cell receptor beta chain was captured in a study of blood T cell repertoires in COVID-19. Background on the study: Samples came from the United States, Italy and Spain, spanning acute and convalescent COVID-19. T cells, B-cell-depleted T cells, or PBMCs supplied cDNA or gDNA.

Enrolment of Seattle patients took place during active infection, and they were followed longitudinally. The authors' processing: Using reference gene primer amplification, nucleated cell counts were estimated. The table came from immunoSEQ multiplex PCR; TCRdb's copy has only in-frame clones and leaves some out. V, J and clone size were drawn from that table, and D and trimming were deduced from the DNA. There are approximately 150,000 clones in the sample; around 87% occur only once, and roughly 2.4% lies in the top ten. The sequencing input was peripheral blood. The receptor was isolated from a woman older than 75 with COVID-19, enrolled during active disease.

The CDR3 bases are TGTGCCAGCAGCCCTCAGGGGGGACGAGAGACCCAGTACTTC. This gives the protein CASSPQGGRETQYF. The genes are TRBV7-9 and TRBJ2-5; maybe TRBD1 (7 bases). This CDR3 region has 14 residues. Trimming took 5 bases from V and 4 from J, leaving 14 bases between them. The germline CDR1 and CDR2 sequences are SEHNR and FQNEAQ (reference sequence).